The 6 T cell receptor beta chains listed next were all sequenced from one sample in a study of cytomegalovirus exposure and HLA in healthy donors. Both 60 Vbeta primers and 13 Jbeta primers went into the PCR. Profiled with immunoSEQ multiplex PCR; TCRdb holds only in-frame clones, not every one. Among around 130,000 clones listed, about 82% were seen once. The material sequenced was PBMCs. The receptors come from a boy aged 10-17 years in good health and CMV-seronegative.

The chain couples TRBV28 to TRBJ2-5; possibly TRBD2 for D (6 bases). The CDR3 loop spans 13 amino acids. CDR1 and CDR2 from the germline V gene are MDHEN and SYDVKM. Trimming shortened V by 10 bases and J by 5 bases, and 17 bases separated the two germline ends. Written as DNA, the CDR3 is TGTGCCACAAAGGAGGGCGCCCCGGAGACCCAGTACTTC. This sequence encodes CATKEGAPETQYF.

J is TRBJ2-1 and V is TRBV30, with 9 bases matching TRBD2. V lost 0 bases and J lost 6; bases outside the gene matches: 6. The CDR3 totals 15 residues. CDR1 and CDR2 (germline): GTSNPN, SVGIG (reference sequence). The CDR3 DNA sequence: TGTGCCTGGAGTGTAGGTAGCGGGAGACCCAATGAGCAGTTCTTC. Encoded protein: CAWSVGSGRPNEQFF.

The CDR3 is CAWSVQTGGPYEQYF. The CDR3 DNA sequence: TGTGCCTGGAGTGTACAGACGGGAGGGCCCTACGAGCAGTACTTC. The gene calls are TRBV30 and TRBJ2-7, with 8 bases fitting TRBD2. The V and J ends lost 0 bases and 2 bases, in that order; junction bases with no gene match: 6. The germline V gene encodes CDR1 GTSNPN and CDR2 SVGIG (reference sequence). CDR3 length equals 15 residues.

The CDR3 DNA is TGTGCCAGCAGTGAATGGGGCGGAACAGATACGCAGTATTTT. It codes for CASSEWGGTDTQYF. J is TRBJ2-3 and V is TRBV25-1, with a weak D call TRBD1 (5 bases). V dropped 1 base and J dropped 3 bases, with 8 bases sitting between them. The length of the CDR3 is 14 residues. Germline CDR1 is MGHDK and CDR2 is SYGVNS. Based on the CDR3 plus reference TRBV25-1 and TRBJ2-3, the full variable domain is EADIYQTPRYLVIGTGKKITLECSQTMGHDKMYWYQQDPGMELHLIHYSYGVNSTEKGDLSSESTVSRIRTEHFPLTLESARPSHTSQYLCASSEWGGTDTQYFGPGTRLTVL.

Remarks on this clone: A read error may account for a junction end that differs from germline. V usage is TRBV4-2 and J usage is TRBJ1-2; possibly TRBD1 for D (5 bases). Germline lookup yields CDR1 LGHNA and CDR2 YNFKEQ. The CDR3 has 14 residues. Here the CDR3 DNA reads TGTGTCAGCAGCCAAGAGGGCAGGGCTTATGGCTACACCTTC. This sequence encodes CVSSQEGRAYGYTF.

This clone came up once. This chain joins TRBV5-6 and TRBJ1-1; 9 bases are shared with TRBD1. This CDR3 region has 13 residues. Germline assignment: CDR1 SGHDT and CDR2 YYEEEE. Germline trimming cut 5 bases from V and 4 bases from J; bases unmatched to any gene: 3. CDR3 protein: CASRLDRGTEAFF. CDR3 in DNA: TGTGCCAGCAGGCTGGACAGGGGCACTGAAGCTTTCTTT.